Following are 6 T cell receptor beta chains from one sample sequenced in a study of T cell responses to AZD1222 COVID-19 vaccine. The data were produced by immunoSEQ multiplex PCR, yet TCRdb's version contains in-frame clones alone and is incomplete. Of about 170,000 clones listed, roughly 92% are singletons. The sample was peripheral blood, taken on day 0 of AZD1222 vaccination. The source of these receptors is an adult in good health.

This clone was observed a handful of times. The V gene is TRBV5-1, the J gene TRBJ1-3; D might be TRBD1 (6 bases). Germline V gene lookup returns CDR1 SGHRS and CDR2 YFSETQ. The CDR3 is 16 amino acids. Trimming took off 4 bases at V and 4 bases at J, with 18 bases between the two ends. CDR3 residues: CASSQSTGAEGNTIYF. The CDR3 DNA reads as TGCGCCAGCAGCCAGTCAACGGGGGCAGAGGGAAACACCATATATTTT.

V gene TRBV5-1 combines with J gene TRBJ2-5; D gene unclear. V gave up 5 bases and J gave up 2 bases, with 10 bases separating them. This CDR3 contains 13 residues. Per the germline V gene, CDR1 is SGHRS and CDR2 is YFSETQ. CDR3 loop: CASRDGQQETQYF. In DNA, the CDR3 is TGCGCCAGCAGGGATGGGCAACAAGAGACCCAGTACTTC.

This rearrangement joins TRBV19 to TRBJ1-2; D not resolved. Germline V gives CDR1 LNHDA, CDR2 SQIVND (reference sequence). Deletions cut 5 bases from V and 8 bases from J, with 12 bases between. The CDR3 contains 12 residues. The CDR3 region has the DNA TGTGCCAGTAGTCGGCAATCACGCGGCTACACCTTC. Protein sequence: CASSRQSRGYTF.

The chain employs TRBV6-2 or TRBV6-3 and TRBJ2-3; 10 bases are a match to TRBD2. With 4 bases clipped from V and 4 bases from J, the junction kept 2 bases outside the gene matches. Per the germline V gene, CDR1 is MNHEY and CDR2 is SVGEGT. CDR3 length: 14 amino acids. The CDR3 loop reads CASSSTSGSDTQYF. CDR3 in DNA: TGTGCCAGCAGTTCGACTAGCGGGTCAGATACGCAGTATTTT.

This clone was seen a handful of times. The gene calls are TRBV5-1 and TRBJ2-5; 8 bases map to TRBD2. Germline assignment: CDR1 SGHRS and CDR2 YFSETQ. Trimming removed 2 bases from V and 2 bases from J; junction bases left unmatched: 5. The CDR3 has 15 residues. DNA of the CDR3: TGCGCCAGCAGCTTCTCTAGCGGGCCTCAAGAGACCCAGTACTTC. Amino acids: CASSFSSGPQETQYF.

This clone was recorded only once. The chain is built from TRBV29-1 and TRBJ1-2, with a possible D match to TRBD1 (5 bases). This CDR3 is built from 15 residues. CDR1 is SQVTM, CDR2 ANQGSEA, per germline. Trimming took 4 bases from V and 3 from J, leaving 18 bases between them. DNA of the CDR3: TGCAGCGTTGGCACGGGGCTGGGGTCAGACTATGGCTACACCTTC. Translated, it gives CSVGTGLGSDYGYTF. Complete variable domain (other parts from reference TRBV29-1 and TRBJ1-2): SAVISQKPSRDICQRGTSLTIQCQVDSQVTMMFWYRQQPGQSLTLIATANQGSEATYESGFVIDKFPISRPNLTFSTLTVSNMSPEDSSIYLCSVGTGLGSDYGYTFGSGTRLTVV.